Listed below are T cell receptor beta chains from one sample, sequenced in a study of blood T cells in healthy people across ages. In TCRdb, the 5' RACE reads were re-called with MiXCR into one record per CDR3 protein. Of 650,000 to 950,000 distinct CDR3 sequences listed, around 42% were seen once; the top ten hold about a fifth. Material: blood. The receptors shown here come from a man between 60 and 75 years old in good health. Both conserved end residues are part of each CDR3. The D gene is left open where the match is weak. Not all rows give a size; the values are once, few, many and, for expanded clones, a class.

d_call	cdr3_length	v_call	j_call	clone_size	cdr3_aa	cdr3_nt
TRBD2	14	TRBV24-1	TRBJ2-7	few	CATSPGGGRYEQYF	TGTGCCACCAGTCCTGGCGGGGGGAGATACGAGCAGTACTTC
.	15	TRBV18	TRBJ2-5	.	CASSPSRSTQETQYF	TGTGCCAGCTCACCCTCGAGGTCAACCCAAGAGACCCAGTACTTC
.	13	TRBV29-1	TRBJ1-1	few	CSGLRVAGTEAFF	TGCAGCGGCCTTCGGGTTGCGGGCACTGAAGCTTTCTTT
TRBD1	14	TRBV11-2	TRBJ2-5	.	CASSADRATETQYF	TGTGCCAGCAGCGCGGACAGGGCGACAGAGACCCAGTACTTC
.	13	TRBV4-1	TRBJ2-7	once	CASGQTVQNEQYF	TGCGCCAGCGGCCAGACGGTCCAGAACGAGCAGTACTTC
.	11	TRBV18	TRBJ2-1	many	CASSPNNEQFF	TGTGCCAGCAGTCCCAACAATGAGCAGTTCTTC
TRBD2	14	TRBV20-1	TRBJ2-3	once	CSASGGGPTDTQYF	TGCAGTGCTAGTGGGGGGGGTCCCACAGATACGCAGTATTTT
.	15	TRBV5-1	TRBJ2-7	.	CASSPDGLEGYEQYF	TGCGCCAGCAGCCCGGACGGACTGGAAGGCTACGAGCAGTACTTC
.	14	TRBV11-2	TRBJ2-3	.	CASSLRTLEDTQYF	TGTGCCAGCAGCTTAAGAACGCTTGAGGATACGCAGTATTTT
.	16	TRBV12-3/TRBV12-4	TRBJ1-2	.	CASGLSGTAEFGSYTF	TGTGCCAGCGGTTTATCCGGGACCGCTGAATTCGGGAGCTACACCTTC
.	14	TRBV12-3/TRBV12-4	TRBJ2-2	few	CASSFAQNTGELFF	TGTGCCAGCAGTTTTGCACAAAACACCGGGGAGCTGTTTTTT
TRBD1	16	TRBV6-2/TRBV6-3	TRBJ2-7	.	CASSYRPGQGTNEQYF	TGTGCCAGCAGTTACAGGCCGGGACAGGGAACCAACGAGCAGTACTTC
.	16	TRBV7-9	TRBJ1-6	.	CASSLGLSGLNSPLHF	TGTGCCAGCAGCTTAGGGTTGTCGGGGTTAAATTCACCCCTCCACTTT
TRBD1	17	TRBV6-2/TRBV6-3	TRBJ1-5	.	CASSYRLGQAKDQPQHF	TGTGCCAGCAGTTACCGATTGGGACAGGCGAAAGATCAGCCCCAGCATTTT
TRBD1	15	TRBV18	TRBJ1-6	.	CASSPGDRVGSPLHF	TGTGCCAGCTCACCAGGGGACAGGGTCGGATCACCCCTCCACTTT
.	13	TRBV20-1	TRBJ2-1	.	CSASPRLYNEQFF	TGCAGTGCTAGTCCGCGGCTCTACAATGAGCAGTTCTTC
.	13	TRBV30	TRBJ2-5	.	CAWSVGYQETQYF	TGTGCCTGGAGTGTTGGATACCAAGAGACCCAGTACTTC
.	15	TRBV7-9	TRBJ1-2	.	CASSSQGGGDYGYTF	TGTGCCAGCAGCTCCCAAGGGGGAGGGGACTATGGCTACACCTTC
.	13	TRBV28	TRBJ2-7	.	CASARGSSYEQYF	TGTGCCAGCGCGCGTGGGAGCTCCTACGAGCAGTACTTC
TRBD1	12	TRBV5-6	TRBJ2-3	.	CATWTGSDTQYF	TGTGCCACATGGACAGGGTCAGATACGCAGTATTTT
TRBD1	15	TRBV3-1	TRBJ1-2	.	CASSQDPGGSYGYTF	TGTGCCAGCAGCCAAGATCCAGGGGGAAGTTATGGCTACACCTTC
.	14	TRBV28	TRBJ2-5	.	CASSLLGLQETQYF	TGTGCCAGCAGTTTGTTGGGGCTACAAGAGACCCAGTACTTC